The 30 T cell receptor beta chains reported below all come from one sample, sequenced in a study of blood T cell repertoires in COVID-19. Some clones are missing from TCRdb's copy, which holds only in-frame ones; the method was immunoSEQ multiplex PCR. The sample lists a few hundred thousand clones, about 91% occurring once. Input material: PBMCs or T cells enriched from blood (not recorded which). The source is a woman aged 35 to 49 with acute COVID-19.

The J gene is TRBJ2-4, the V gene TRBV19; TRBD1 might be the D (5 bases). With 7 bases removed from V and 5 bases from J, the gap between germline ends came to 9 bases. Germline loops: CDR1 LNHDA, CDR2 SQIVND (reference sequence). This CDR3 contains 12 residues. The CDR3 is CASTSRENIQYF. CDR3 nucleotides: TGTGCCAGTACCAGCAGGGAAAACATTCAGTACTTC.

This clone occurred a few times. V gene TRBV3-1 (or the pseudogene TRBV3-2) combines with J gene TRBJ1-5; D is unclear. Trimming took off 1 base at V and 4 bases at J, with 11 bases between the two ends. This CDR3 spans 15 amino acids. Germline CDR1 LGHDT, CDR2 YNNKEL (reference sequence). The CDR3 bases are TGTGCCAGCAGCCAAGGGAACAGCCAGAATCAGCCCCAGCATTTT. Translated: CASSQGNSQNQPQHF.

The rearrangement uses TRBV4-2 and TRBJ1-6, with 8 bases that match TRBD1. This CDR3 comprises 14 residues. Germline V gene data show CDR1 as LGHNA and CDR2 as YNFKEQ. V was pared by 3 bases and J by 7 bases, with 2 bases of the junction left unmatched. This CDR3 is CASSQGQENSPLHF. The CDR3, as DNA: TGTGCCAGCAGCCAGGGACAGGAAAATTCACCCCTCCACTTT.

The V call is TRBV19, the J call TRBJ2-3, with TRBD2 matching over 10 bases. J was trimmed by 3 bases and V by 5 bases; bases with no gene match: 8. The V gene's germline CDR1 is LNHDA and CDR2 SQIVND (reference sequence). This CDR3 region has 16 residues. CDR3 DNA: TGTGCCAGTAGTTTCGAAGCGGGAGGGGGAACAGATACGCAGTATTTT. It codes for CASSFEAGGGTDTQYF.

CDR3 sequence (DNA): TGTGCCAGCAGAGTAGCGGGGGAGGGAAATACGCAGTATTTT. Translating it yields CASRVAGEGNTQYF. This chain joins TRBV7-2 and TRBJ2-3, with TRBD2 identical over 9 bases. This CDR3 is 14 amino acids long. Germline CDR1 and CDR2: SGHTA and FQGNSA. V shed 6 bases and J 7 bases; nucleotides not matched to a gene: 8.

CDR3 amino acids: CASSFPPGPQETQYF. In DNA, the CDR3 is TGTGCCAGCAGCTTCCCGCCAGGGCCCCAAGAGACCCAGTACTTC. V gene TRBV5-4 combines with J gene TRBJ2-5; the D gene is possibly TRBD1 (5 bases). Germline CDR1 is SGHNT and CDR2 is YYREEE (reference sequence). This CDR3 is 15 amino acids long. Trimming removed 2 bases at V and 1 base at J, with 12 bases between.

The rearrangement uses TRBV6-5 and TRBJ1-1; 8 nucleotides match TRBD1. The germline V gene has CDR1 MNHEY and CDR2 SVGAGI. The CDR3 is 13 amino acids. V lost 3 bases and J lost 6; bases outside the gene matches: 3. CDR3: CASSYADRAEAFF. The CDR3 region has the DNA TGTGCCAGCAGTTATGCGGACAGGGCTGAAGCTTTCTTT.

With regard to this clone: Other DNA sequences in the same sample also yield this CDR3. The gene calls are TRBV29-1 and TRBJ2-7, with TRBD1 matching over 8 bases. V gave up 6 bases and J gave up 2 bases; unmatched junction bases: 3. Germline V gene data show CDR1 as SQVTM and CDR2 as ANQGSEA. The CDR3 totals 12 residues. The CDR3 is CSVGQGTYEQYF. The CDR3 DNA reads TGCAGCGTCGGACAGGGAACCTACGAGCAGTACTTC.

This chain joins TRBV30 and TRBJ1-5, with D hard to call. The CDR3 contains 13 residues. The germline V gene encodes CDR1 GTSNPN and CDR2 SVGIG (reference sequence). V lost 2 bases and J lost 5, with 10 bases in between. The CDR3 sequence: CAWSFSLDQPQHF. Written as DNA, the CDR3 is TGTGCCTGGAGTTTCTCCCTAGATCAGCCCCAGCATTTT.

This clone was counted a single time. This chain links TRBV12-5 with TRBJ2-1; the match to TRBD2 covers 12 bases. V lost 6 bases and J lost 3; bases outside the gene matches: 15. The CDR3 sequence is 19 residues long. From germline, CDR1 is LGHNT and CDR2 FRNRAP. The CDR3 coding sequence is TGTGCTAGTGGCACAACTAGCGGGGGGCGCGGACAAGGCTACAATGAGCAGTTCTTC. As protein: CASGTTSGGRGQGYNEQFF.

The chain joins TRBV10-3 to TRBJ2-1; 12 bases are a match to TRBD2. The CDR3 length is 15 residues. Germline V gene sequence: CDR1 ENHRY, CDR2 SYGVKD. With 0 bases clipped from V and 8 bases from J, the junction kept 2 bases outside the gene matches. The CDR3 loop reads CAISESASGRDEQFF. The CDR3, as DNA: TGTGCCATCAGTGAGTCGGCTAGCGGGAGGGATGAGCAGTTCTTC.

The chain couples TRBV11-2 to TRBJ2-5; maybe TRBD2 (7 bases). Germline V gives CDR1 SGHAT, CDR2 FQNNGV. Trimming took off 3 bases at V and 4 bases at J, with 15 bases between the two ends. The CDR3 loop spans 15 amino acids. CDR3 nucleotides: TGTGCCAGCAGCTTCGGCGGGGGCGGGGGAGAGACCCAGTACTTC. Residues: CASSFGGGGGETQYF.

This sequence joins TRBV28 and TRBJ1-1; D uncertain. Germline-derived CDR1 and CDR2 are MDHEN and SYDVKM. CDR3 size: 17 residues. Trimming took off 5 bases at V and 4 bases at J, with 23 bases between the two ends. CDR3 bases: TGTGCCAGCAGTCCCCCCGGGCCCGCCGGGGAAGGCACTGAAGCTTTCTTT. It yields the protein CASSPPGPAGEGTEAFF.

The chain couples TRBV4-3 to TRBJ2-7, with TRBD2 matching 11 bases. The V gene end was trimmed by 0 bases and the J gene end by 3 bases; junction bases not matched to a gene: 1. Germline CDR1 and CDR2: LGHNA and YSLEER. The CDR3 totals 15 residues. CDR3 in DNA: TGCGCCAGCAGCCAAGAGACTAGCGGGGACTACGAGCAGTACTTC. This codes for CASSQETSGDYEQYF.

This sequence joins TRBV10-3 and TRBJ1-3; no firm D call. V lost 8 bases to trimming and J lost 0 bases, with 11 bases between them. Germline V gene sequence: CDR1 ENHRY, CDR2 SYGVKD. The CDR3 spans 14 residues. CDR3 DNA sequence: TGTGCCATCCATTCAGGTTCCTCTGGAAACACCATATATTTT. Its translation is CAIHSGSSGNTIYF.

The chain couples TRBV4-3 to TRBJ2-1; TRBD2 matches at 12 bases. The CDR3 runs to 15 residues. Germline V gives CDR1 LGHNA, CDR2 YSLEER. V shed 2 bases and J 9 bases; nucleotides not matched to a gene: 5. The CDR3 sequence is CASSQSLAGGSEQFF. CDR3 nucleotides: TGCGCCAGCAGCCAATCACTAGCGGGGGGAAGTGAGCAGTTCTTC.

V gene TRBV25-1 combines with J gene TRBJ1-2, with a tentative D call TRBD1 (6 bases). CDR3 length equals 14 residues. Germline CDR1 is MGHDK and CDR2 is SYGVNS. The V and J ends lost 4 bases and 4 bases respectively, with 13 bases between them. As DNA, the CDR3 is TGTGCCAGCAGTGCCGCAGGGGATAGCTATGGCTACACCTTC. Its protein product is CASSAAGDSYGYTF.

This rearrangement joins TRBV15 to TRBJ2-1; 9 bases map to TRBD2. With 0 bases clipped from V and 7 bases from J, the junction kept 7 bases outside the gene matches. The V gene's germline CDR1 is LNHNV and CDR2 YYDKDF (reference sequence). The CDR3 is 16 amino acids. The CDR3 nucleotides are TGTGCCACCAGCAGAGAGATGGGACTAGCCGCGAATGAGCAGTTCTTC. Its protein product is CATSREMGLAANEQFF.

For this clone: Within the sample, other DNA sequences also encode this same CDR3. The chain has TRBV11-2 and TRBJ2-3, with D unresolved. The germline gives CDR1 SGHAT, CDR2 FQNNGV. The CDR3 sequence is 13 residues long. Trimming took 5 bases from V and 2 from J, leaving 8 bases between them. CDR3 bases: TGTGCCAGCAGCCCGACATACACAGATACGCAGTATTTT. Protein product: CASSPTYTDTQYF.

The count of this clone is one. This chain joins TRBV5-4 and TRBJ2-5; the match to TRBD1 covers 9 bases. There are 15 residues in the CDR3. Germline V gene lookup returns CDR1 SGHNT and CDR2 YYREEE (reference sequence). The V gene end was trimmed by 4 bases and the J gene end by 2 bases; junction bases not matched to a gene: 6. The CDR3 DNA reads as TGTGCCAGCAGCGGGGCCGGGACAGGGCAAGAGACCCAGTACTTC. Its translation: CASSGAGTGQETQYF.

The V and J genes are TRBV7-8 and TRBJ1-1; 7 bases are shared with TRBD1. With 1 base clipped from V and 10 bases from J, the junction kept 12 bases outside the gene matches. CDR1 is SGHVS, CDR2 FQNEAQ, per germline. The CDR3 is made up of 15 amino acids. The chain's CDR3 is CASSLEARGRGGAFF. The CDR3 nucleotides are TGTGCCAGCAGCTTAGAAGCGAGGGGGCGTGGAGGAGCTTTCTTT.

This rearrangement joins TRBV7-2 to TRBJ2-1; 8 nucleotides align to TRBD1. This CDR3 has 12 amino acids. Losses at the gene ends were 7 bases for V and 8 bases for J; bases not matched to a gene: 4. The germline CDR1 and CDR2 sequences are SGHTA and FQGNSA. In DNA form, the CDR3 reads TGTGCCAGCACCGACAGGGGATATGAGCAGTTCTTC. It codes for CASTDRGYEQFF.

In its sample, this clone was seen a few times. The rearrangement links TRBV7-8 to TRBJ1-1, with 10 nucleotides matching TRBD1. This CDR3 is 16 amino acids long. Germline V gene sequence: CDR1 SGHVS, CDR2 FQNEAQ. V lost 3 bases, J lost 6 bases, and 10 bases stayed unmatched. For the CDR3, the DNA is TGTGCCAGCAGCTTGGGGGGACAGGGGCGCCCCCCTGAAGCTTTCTTT. It yields the protein CASSLGGQGRPPEAFF.

V usage is TRBV27 and J usage is TRBJ1-3, with D possibly matching TRBD1 (6 bases). The CDR3 spans 13 residues. The germline V and J ends were trimmed by 6 bases and 4 bases, with 10 bases remaining between them. CDR1 and CDR2 (germline): MNHEY, SMNVEV (reference sequence). The CDR3 sequence: CASRGGRGNTIYF. The CDR3 nucleotides read TGTGCCAGCAGAGGGGGTCGCGGAAACACCATATATTTT.

The V gene is TRBV2, the J gene TRBJ2-7; D might be TRBD2 (5 bases). Germline values: CDR1 SNHLY, CDR2 FYNNEI. The V end lost 7 bases, the J end lost 2 bases, and 18 bases lay between the germline ends. The CDR3 totals 15 residues. The CDR3 DNA reads as TGTGCCAGCACCGAGAGGGTCGGACGACCCTACGAGCAGTACGTC. As protein: CASTERVGRPYEQYV.

The V and J genes are TRBV6-5 and TRBJ2-6; tentative D call: TRBD1 (5 bases). The CDR3 totals 15 residues. The V end was cut by 8 bases, the J end by 0 bases, with 11 bases between. Germline assignment: CDR1 MNHEY and CDR2 SVGAGI. The CDR3 protein is CASYQGSSGANVLTF. In nucleotides, the CDR3 is TGTGCCAGCTATCAGGGTTCCTCTGGGGCCAACGTCCTGACTTTC.

The V and J genes are TRBV11-2 and TRBJ2-7; D is uncertain. V lost 0 bases and J lost 5, with 8 bases in between. This CDR3 contains 13 residues. Germline CDR1 SGHAT, CDR2 FQNNGV. CDR3 sequence reads: CASSLDFYHEQYF. The CDR3 nucleotides read TGTGCCAGCAGCTTAGACTTCTACCACGAGCAGTACTTC.

The chain couples TRBV5-4 to TRBJ2-3; D is possibly TRBD2 (6 bases). Trimming left V 4 bases short and J 1 base short, with 16 bases between. Germline V lookup: CDR1 SGHNT, CDR2 YYREEE (reference sequence). The CDR3 sequence is 16 residues long. CDR3 coding DNA: TGTGCCAGCAGCGCGGAACCGGGACTCCGCACAGATACGCAGTATTTT. Its protein is CASSAEPGLRTDTQYF.

The chain recombines TRBV5-4 with TRBJ2-5; 13 bases agree with TRBD2. CDR3 length: 17 residues. Germline V gene sequence: CDR1 SGHNT, CDR2 YYREEE (reference sequence). V was clipped by 4 bases and J by 7 bases; unmatched bases: 13. The CDR3 here is CASSPSTSGGPLRTQYF. CDR3 in DNA: TGTGCCAGCAGCCCTTCGACTAGCGGGGGGCCCCTCAGGACCCAGTACTTC.

The chain employs TRBV5-4 and TRBJ2-5; 8 bases align to TRBD2. The CDR3 has 14 amino acids. Looked up from germline, CDR1 is SGHNT and CDR2 is YYREEE (reference sequence). J lost 5 bases, V lost 4 bases, and 7 bases had no gene match. The CDR3 coding sequence is TGTGCCAGCAGCAGGGGACTAGATGGGGAGACCCAGTACTTC. Its protein is CASSRGLDGETQYF.